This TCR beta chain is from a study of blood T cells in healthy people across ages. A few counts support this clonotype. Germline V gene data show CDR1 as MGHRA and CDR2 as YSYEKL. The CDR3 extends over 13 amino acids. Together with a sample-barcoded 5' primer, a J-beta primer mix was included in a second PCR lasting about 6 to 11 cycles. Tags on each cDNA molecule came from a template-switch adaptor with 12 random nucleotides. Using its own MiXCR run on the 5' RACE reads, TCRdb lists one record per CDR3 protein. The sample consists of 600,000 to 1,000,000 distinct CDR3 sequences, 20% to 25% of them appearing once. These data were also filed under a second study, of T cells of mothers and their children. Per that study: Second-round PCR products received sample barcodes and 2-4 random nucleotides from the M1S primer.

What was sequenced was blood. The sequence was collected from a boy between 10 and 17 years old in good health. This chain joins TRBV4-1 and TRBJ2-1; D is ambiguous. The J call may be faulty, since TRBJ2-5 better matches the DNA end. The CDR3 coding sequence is TGCGCCAGCAGCCAGTTACCCGGGGAGACCCAGTACTTC. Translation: CASSQLPGETQYF.